This TCR beta chain was recovered during a study of blood T cells in healthy people across ages. Study-wide points: Observed TCR beta diversity per million T cells went down as age went up. This fall followed a roughly linear course with age. What prevented conclusive comparison of naive and antigen-experienced cells was that PBMCs were unsorted.

The second PCR ran roughly 7 to 12 cycles with a sample-barcoded 5' primer and J-beta primers. TCRdb redid the calling of the 5' RACE reads with MiXCR, one entry per CDR3 protein. The sample comprises 1.5 million to 1.9 million distinct CDR3 sequences, approximately 43% of which are singletons, and more than 4% rests with the top ten. Total RNA, at least 5.5 micrograms per sample, came from PBMCs. The germline V gene has CDR1 LGHNT and CDR2 FRNRAP. CDR3 length: 16 amino acids. Trimming left V 3 bases short and J 1 base short, with 12 bases between. As for this clonotype: Its antigen is not identified.

The rearrangement joins TRBV12-5 to TRBJ2-2; no clear D gene. This receptor was obtained from a woman younger than 35 in good health. Sequences were obtained from blood. The CDR3 sequence: CASGLPGAGNTGELFF. The CDR3 DNA follows: TGTGCTAGTGGTTTACCCGGCGCAGGGAACACCGGGGAGCTGTTTTTT.